The 29 T cell receptor beta chains below were found in one sample sequenced in a study of early T cells in non-severe SARS-CoV-2 infection. A single record per CDR3 protein comes from TCRdb applying MiXCR to the 5' RACE reads. The sample contains roughly 52,000 distinct CDR3 sequences, under 8.5% of which appear only once. The source material was whole blood, sampled at baseline. The receptors were gathered from an adult who was a healthcare worker with PCR-confirmed SARS-CoV-2 infection or an uninfected control (not recorded which).

This clonotype was counted a few times. The rearrangement links TRBV24-1 to TRBJ2-1; no reliable D call. V was pared by 7 bases and J by 1 base, with 16 bases between. Germline V gene data show CDR1 as KGHDR and CDR2 as SFDVKD. The CDR3 loop spans 16 amino acids. The CDR3 spells CATRSSQSPSYNEQFF. The CDR3 bases are TGTGCCACCAGAAGTTCGCAAAGCCCTTCCTACAATGAGCAGTTCTTC.

This clonotype was seen ten or more times. V usage is TRBV28 and J usage is TRBJ2-7; D ambiguous. The CDR3 loop spans 13 amino acids. Germline CDR1 MDHEN, CDR2 SYDVKM. V lost 3 bases to trimming and J lost 0 bases, with 6 bases between them. The CDR3 DNA follows: TGTGCCAGCAGTTTTTTTATCTCCTACGAGCAGTACTTC. Its translation is CASSFFISYEQYF.

The chain has TRBV7-9 and TRBJ2-3, with D perhaps TRBD1 (7 bases). Deletions cut 3 bases from V and 0 bases from J, with 16 bases between. From germline, CDR1 is SEHNR and CDR2 FQNEAQ (reference sequence). CDR3 length equals 17 residues. CDR3 sequence reads: CASSLRDSVPSTDTQYF. Written as DNA, the CDR3 is TGTGCCAGCAGCTTGCGGGACAGCGTACCTAGCACAGATACGCAGTATTTT.

This clonotype was recorded a few times. The chain combines TRBV4-3 with TRBJ2-1; D call uncertain. The V end lost 3 bases, the J end lost 0 bases, and 9 bases lay between the germline ends. The germline CDR1 and CDR2 sequences are LGHNA and YSLEER. The CDR3 spans 15 residues. CDR3 sequence reads: CASSHGQASYNEQFF. Here the CDR3 DNA reads TGCGCCAGCAGCCACGGGCAGGCCTCCTACAATGAGCAGTTCTTC.

This clonotype was counted between two and nine times. The chain combines TRBV29-1 with TRBJ2-7, with D uncertain. Trimming stripped 4 bases from V and 7 bases from J, with 8 bases between. This CDR3 has 10 amino acids. Germline CDR1 and CDR2: SQVTM and ANQGSEA. The CDR3 sequence: CSVVGGEQYF. The CDR3, as DNA: TGCAGCGTTGTGGGTGGAGAGCAGTACTTC.

The table lists this clonotype with many counts. The chain carries TRBV5-1 and TRBJ2-7, with TRBD1 matching 9 bases. In germline, CDR1 is SGHRS, CDR2 YFSETQ. The CDR3 is 16 residues long. The V and J ends lost 5 bases and 3 bases, in that order; junction bases with no gene match: 12. Written as DNA, the CDR3 is TGCGCCAGCAGTGGACAGGGGCCATTATCAAACTACGAGCAGTACTTC. Amino acid sequence: CASSGQGPLSNYEQYF. Supplemented by reference TRBV5-1 and TRBJ2-7, the full variable domain reads KAGVTQTPRYLIKTRGQQVTLSCSPISGHRSVSWYQQTPGQGLQFLFEYFSETQRNKGNFPGRFSGRQFSNSRSEMNVSTLELGDSALYLCASSGQGPLSNYEQYFGPGTRLTVT.

The table lists this clonotype with many counts. V gene TRBV5-4 combines with J gene TRBJ1-4; TRBD1 agrees at 7 bases. CDR3 length: 13 residues. J lost 6 bases, V lost 5 bases, and 4 bases had no gene match. Germline V gene data show CDR1 as SGHNT and CDR2 as YYREEE (reference sequence). CDR3 loop: CASRDGTDEKLFF. The CDR3 nucleotides read TGTGCCAGCAGAGACGGGACAGATGAAAAACTGTTTTTT.

This clonotype has at least ten counts. This rearrangement joins TRBV7-8 to TRBJ2-7; 8 positions match TRBD2. The germline V gene has CDR1 SGHVS and CDR2 FQNEAQ. Trimming cost V 2 bases and J 5 bases; bases outside gene matches: 5. This CDR3 region has 14 residues. CDR3: CASSLPVTSDEQYF. CDR3 in DNA: TGTGCCAGCAGCTTACCGGTGACTAGCGACGAGCAGTACTTC.

This chain connects TRBV5-1 to TRBJ2-5, with TRBD1 identical over 11 bases. The J segment lost 4 bases and the V segment lost 0 bases, leaving 2 bases of the junction unmatched. This CDR3 region has 15 residues. CDR1 and CDR2 from the germline V gene are SGHRS and YFSETQ. The CDR3 region has the DNA TGCGCCAGCAGCTTGGCCGGGACAGGGGGAGAGACCCAGTACTTC. Translating it yields CASSLAGTGGETQYF.

This clonotype was seen many times. The chain joins TRBV5-6 to TRBJ2-7, with 7 nucleotides matching TRBD1. Germline CDR1 is SGHDT and CDR2 is YYEEEE. CDR3 length: 15 amino acids. The J segment lost 2 bases and the V segment lost 4 bases, leaving 9 bases of the junction unmatched. The CDR3 sequence: CASSPKPTGTYEQYF. The DNA for the CDR3 is TGTGCCAGCAGCCCAAAACCGACAGGGACCTACGAGCAGTACTTC.

This clonotype was counted only a few times. The rearrangement uses TRBV14 and TRBJ1-6; 8 nucleotides agree with TRBD1. CDR1 and CDR2 (germline): SGHDN, FVKESK. The CDR3 sequence is 17 residues long. V was clipped by 4 bases and J by 4 bases; unmatched bases: 9. CDR3 in DNA: TGTGCCAGCAGCCGATCCGGGACAGGTTTTTATAATTCACCCCTCCACTTT. This sequence encodes CASSRSGTGFYNSPLHF.

The chain links TRBV7-2 to TRBJ2-1; TRBD1 matches at 7 bases. The CDR3 contains 15 residues. The ends lost 8 bases at V and 2 bases at J; junction bases unmatched: 9. CDR1 and CDR2 (germline): SGHTA, FQGNSA. The CDR3 is CASWPGQGAYNEQFF. The CDR3 nucleotides read TGTGCCAGCTGGCCAGGGCAGGGGGCCTACAATGAGCAGTTCTTC.

This clonotype was observed at least ten times. The CDR3 nucleotides are TGTGCCAGCAGCGTCCTACAGGGGGACTCACCCCTCCACTTT. This gives the protein CASSVLQGDSPLHF. The chain joins TRBV9 to TRBJ1-6; 8 nucleotides agree with TRBD1. After removal of 2 bases from V and 10 bases from J, the junction contained 5 bases not matched to a gene. The CDR3 has 14 amino acids. CDR1 and CDR2 from the germline V gene are SGDLS and YYNGEE. Full variable domain (outside the CDR3, taken from reference TRBV9 and TRBJ1-6): DSGVTQTPKHLITATGQRVTLRCSPRSGDLSVYWYQQSLDQGLQFLIQYYNGEERAKGNILERFSAQQFPDLHSELNLSSLELGDSALYFCASSVLQGDSPLHFGNGTRLTVT.

This clonotype showed up many times. The chain has TRBV7-2 and TRBJ1-5; D gene ambiguous. Trimming took 1 base from V and 7 from J, leaving 5 bases between them. CDR3 size: 12 residues. CDR1 SGHTA and CDR2 FQGNSA come from the germline V gene. This CDR3 is CASSLGTQPQHF. The CDR3 DNA sequence: TGTGCCAGCAGCTTAGGGACCCAGCCCCAGCATTTT.

To note about this clonotype: This may stem from a read error, because a much larger clone lies one nucleotide away. This rearrangement joins TRBV4-3 to TRBJ1-5, with D uncertain. Germline V gene sequence: CDR1 LGHNA, CDR2 YSLEER. This CDR3 has 14 residues. The V end was cut by 4 bases, the J end by 3 bases, with 10 bases between. CDR3 region: CASSLRYTNQPQHF. In nucleotides, the CDR3 is TGCGCCAGCAGCCTTCGGTATACCAATCAGCCCCAGCATTTT.

This clonotype showed up many times. This chain uses TRBV9 with TRBJ2-7, with D possibly called TRBD1 or TRBD2 (5 bases each). The CDR3 loop spans 15 amino acids. Trimming stripped 2 bases from V and 2 bases from J, with 14 bases between. Germline CDR1 SGDLS, CDR2 YYNGEE. For the CDR3, the DNA is TGTGCCAGCAGCGTGAGCCCCGGGGCACCCTACGAGCAGTACTTC. This translates into CASSVSPGAPYEQYF. Complete variable domain (other parts from reference TRBV9 and TRBJ2-7): DSGVTQTPKHLITATGQRVTLRCSPRSGDLSVYWYQQSLDQGLQFLIQYYNGEERAKGNILERFSAQQFPDLHSELNLSSLELGDSALYFCASSVSPGAPYEQYFGPGTRLTVT.

The chain joins TRBV7-2 to TRBJ2-1; 9 bases align to TRBD2. The V gene's germline CDR1 is SGHTA and CDR2 FQGNSA. The CDR3 contains 15 residues. With 7 bases clipped from V and 3 bases from J, the junction kept 7 bases outside the gene matches. CDR3 sequence: CASTETAGGYNEQFF. In nucleotides, the CDR3 is TGTGCCAGCACCGAGACAGCGGGGGGCTACAATGAGCAGTTCTTC.

The V gene is TRBV7-3, the J gene TRBJ2-1; 8 bases agree with TRBD2. V gave up 5 bases and J gave up 8 bases; unmatched junction bases: 14. This CDR3 contains 16 residues. Germline V gene data show CDR1 as SGHTA and CDR2 as FQGTGA. The DNA for the CDR3 is TGTGCCAGCAGCCCCTTCGGGGCGGGGGGTAGGGATGAGCAGTTCTTC. As protein: CASSPFGAGGRDEQFF.

This clonotype was detected many times. The chain joins TRBV10-3 to TRBJ1-2; D may be TRBD1 (5 bases). CDR3 size: 17 residues. The germline V and J ends were trimmed by 3 bases and 2 bases, with 19 bases remaining between them. The V gene's germline CDR1 is ENHRY and CDR2 SYGVKD. Written as DNA, the CDR3 is TGTGCCATCAGTGAAAGAGATCGGTCGGGGGTGAACTATGGCTACACCTTC. This codes for CAISERDRSGVNYGYTF.

J is TRBJ1-2 and V is TRBV18, with 7 bases identical to TRBD1. The CDR3 length is 15 residues. V lost 3 bases to trimming and J lost 0 bases; unmatched junction nucleotides: 4. CDR1 KGHSH and CDR2 LQKENI come from the germline V gene. The CDR3 reads CASSPWQGANYGYTF. As DNA, the CDR3 is TGTGCCAGCTCACCGTGGCAGGGGGCTAACTATGGCTACACCTTC.

In its sample, this clonotype was seen many times. This chain links TRBV19 with TRBJ2-2; D remains ambiguous. V lost 3 bases to trimming and J lost 2 bases, with 7 bases between them. This CDR3 contains 14 residues. CDR1 and CDR2 from the germline V gene are LNHDA and SQIVND (reference sequence). The CDR3 DNA reads TGTGCCAGTAGTATTAAAAGTAACACCGGGGAGCTGTTTTTT. This encodes CASSIKSNTGELFF. The complete variable domain, with remaining parts taken from reference TRBV19 and TRBJ2-2, reads DGGITQSPKYLFRKEGQNVTLSCEQNLNHDAMYWYRQDPGQGLRLIYYSQIVNDFQKGDIAEGYSVSREKKESFPLTVTSAQKNPTAFYLCASSIKSNTGELFFGEGSRLTVL.

The chain recombines TRBV28 with TRBJ2-1; 12 nucleotides align to TRBD2. The CDR3 runs to 15 residues. Per the germline V gene, CDR1 is MDHEN and CDR2 is SYDVKM. The junction had 11 bases not matched to a gene; V was cut back by 7 bases and J by 10 bases. CDR3 nucleotides: TGTGCCAGCATCTTCTCGACTAGCGGGGGCGAGGAGCAGTTCTTC. Amino acid sequence: CASIFSTSGGEEQFF. The variable domain in full, with the rest retrieved from reference TRBV28 and TRBJ2-1, is DVKVTQSSRYLVKRTGEKVFLECVQDMDHENMFWYRQDPGLGLRLIYFSYDVKMKEKGDIPEGYSVSREKKERFSLILESASTNQTSMYLCASIFSTSGGEEQFFGPGTRLTVL.

This clonotype was seen repeatedly, ten times or more. This chain uses TRBV7-3 with TRBJ2-1, with no clear D. From germline, CDR1 is SGHTA and CDR2 FQGTGA. Between the trimmed V and J ends, which lost 5 bases and 3 bases, there was a span of 5 bases. The CDR3 extends over 12 amino acids. The CDR3 is CASSQNYNEQFF. CDR3 nucleotides: TGTGCCAGCAGCCAAAACTACAATGAGCAGTTCTTC.

This clonotype is labeled medium-sized. This chain connects TRBV28 to TRBJ1-1; the D gene is possibly TRBD1 (6 bases). Germline V gives CDR1 MDHEN, CDR2 SYDVKM. The CDR3 covers 12 residues. V was trimmed by 5 bases and J by 5 bases, leaving 9 bases between them. This CDR3 is CASSRQETEAFF. CDR3 coding DNA: TGTGCCAGCAGTCGACAGGAGACTGAAGCTTTCTTT.

This clonotype was seen a few times. The rearrangement joins TRBV20-1 to TRBJ2-5; D is ambiguous. Trimming shortened V by 1 base and J by 4 bases, and 4 bases separated the two germline ends. The CDR3 is made up of 11 amino acids. The germline V gene encodes CDR1 DFQATT and CDR2 SNEGSKA (reference sequence). CDR3: CSARGIETQYF. DNA of the CDR3: TGCAGTGCTAGAGGGATAGAGACCCAGTACTTC.

The table lists this clonotype with many counts. CDR3 bases: TGCGCCAGCAGCTTGGTGCCAGGAGACTACAATGAGCAGTTCTTC. It specifies CASSLVPGDYNEQFF. The chain recombines TRBV5-1 with TRBJ2-1; D remains ambiguous. V lost 0 bases, J lost 3 bases, and 10 bases lay in between. The germline V gene encodes CDR1 SGHRS and CDR2 YFSETQ. The CDR3 extends over 15 amino acids.

This clonotype occurred many times. This sequence joins TRBV29-1 and TRBJ2-3; 8 bases align to TRBD1. The CDR3 is 14 amino acids. The germline gives CDR1 SQVTM, CDR2 ANQGSEA. J gave up 5 bases and V 4 bases, and 8 bases lay outside the gene matches. The CDR3 region has the DNA TGCAGCGTTGGTCAGGGGGCCTCTGTAGATACGCAGTATTTT. Translation gives CSVGQGASVDTQYF.

In its sample, this clonotype was seen a few times. J is TRBJ2-3 and V is TRBV13; D perhaps matches TRBD1 (6 bases). CDR1 is PRHDT, CDR2 FYEKMQ, per germline (reference sequence). V lost 4 bases to trimming and J lost 7 bases, with 15 bases between them. The CDR3 covers 14 residues. The CDR3 DNA follows: TGTGCCAGCAGCTCGAGGTCTGGGGGCAATACGCAGTATTTT. As protein: CASSSRSGGNTQYF.

The genes are TRBV19 and TRBJ2-2; no reliable D call. Trimming left V 1 base short and J 7 bases short, with 13 bases between. This CDR3 region has 15 residues. Germline CDR1 reads LNHDA; CDR2 reads SQIVND (reference sequence). CDR3 residues: CASSIAQPRLGELFF. The CDR3 DNA reads TGTGCCAGTAGTATAGCCCAGCCTCGCCTCGGGGAGCTGTTTTTT.